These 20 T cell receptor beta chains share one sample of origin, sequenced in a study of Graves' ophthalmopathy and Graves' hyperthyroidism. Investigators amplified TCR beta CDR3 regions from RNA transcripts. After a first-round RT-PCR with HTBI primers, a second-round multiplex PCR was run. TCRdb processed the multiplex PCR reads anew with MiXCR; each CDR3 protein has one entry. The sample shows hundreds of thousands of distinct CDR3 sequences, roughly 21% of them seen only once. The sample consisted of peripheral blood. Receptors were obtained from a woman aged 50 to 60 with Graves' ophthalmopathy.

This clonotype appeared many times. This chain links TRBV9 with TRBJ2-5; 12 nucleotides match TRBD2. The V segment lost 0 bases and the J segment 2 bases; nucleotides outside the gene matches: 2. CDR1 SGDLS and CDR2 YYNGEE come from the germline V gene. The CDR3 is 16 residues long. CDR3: CASSVEGTSGQETQYF. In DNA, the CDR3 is TGTGCCAGCAGCGTAGAAGGGACTAGCGGGCAAGAGACCCAGTACTTC.

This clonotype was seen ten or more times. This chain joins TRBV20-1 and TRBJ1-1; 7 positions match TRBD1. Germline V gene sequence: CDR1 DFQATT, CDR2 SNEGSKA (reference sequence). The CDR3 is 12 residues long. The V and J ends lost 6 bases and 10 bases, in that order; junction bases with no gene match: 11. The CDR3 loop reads CSARDRVSGAFF. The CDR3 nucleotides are TGCAGTGCGAGGGACAGAGTGTCGGGAGCTTTCTTT.

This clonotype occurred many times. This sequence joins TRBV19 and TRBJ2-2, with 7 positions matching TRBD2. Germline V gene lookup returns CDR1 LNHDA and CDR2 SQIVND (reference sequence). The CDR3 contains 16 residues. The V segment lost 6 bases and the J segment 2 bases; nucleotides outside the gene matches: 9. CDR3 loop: CASRGGSGYNTGELFF. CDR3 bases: TGTGCCAGTAGGGGAGGTAGCGGGTATAACACCGGGGAGCTGTTTTTT.

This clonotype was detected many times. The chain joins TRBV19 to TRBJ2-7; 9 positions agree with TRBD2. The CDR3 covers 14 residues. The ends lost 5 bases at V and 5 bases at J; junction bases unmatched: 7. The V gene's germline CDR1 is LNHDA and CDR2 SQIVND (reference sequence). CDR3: CASSPGVAGDEQYF. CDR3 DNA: TGTGCCAGTAGTCCCGGGGTAGCGGGAGACGAGCAGTACTTC.

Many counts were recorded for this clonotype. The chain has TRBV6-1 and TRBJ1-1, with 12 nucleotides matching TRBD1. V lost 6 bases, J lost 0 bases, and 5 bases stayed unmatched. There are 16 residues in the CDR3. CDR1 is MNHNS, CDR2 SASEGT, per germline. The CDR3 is CASSRGQGAMNTEAFF. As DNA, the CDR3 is TGTGCCAGCAGCCGGGGACAGGGGGCCATGAACACTGAAGCTTTCTTT.

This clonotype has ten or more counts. CDR3 in amino acids: CASSFGTGTNEQYF. The CDR3 DNA is TGTGCCAGCAGCTTTGGGACAGGGACCAACGAGCAGTACTTC. V and J are TRBV11-2 and TRBJ2-7; 9 bases fit TRBD1. The V gene's germline CDR1 is SGHAT and CDR2 FQNNGV. The CDR3 contains 14 residues. V lost 3 bases to trimming and J lost 5 bases; unmatched junction nucleotides: 5.

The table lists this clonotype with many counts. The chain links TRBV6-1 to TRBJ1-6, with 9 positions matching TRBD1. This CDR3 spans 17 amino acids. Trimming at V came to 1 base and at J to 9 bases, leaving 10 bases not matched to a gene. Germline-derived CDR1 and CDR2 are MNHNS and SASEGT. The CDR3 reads CASSEDTPGQGGSPLHF. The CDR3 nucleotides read TGTGCCAGCAGTGAAGATACCCCGGGACAGGGAGGTTCACCCCTCCACTTT.

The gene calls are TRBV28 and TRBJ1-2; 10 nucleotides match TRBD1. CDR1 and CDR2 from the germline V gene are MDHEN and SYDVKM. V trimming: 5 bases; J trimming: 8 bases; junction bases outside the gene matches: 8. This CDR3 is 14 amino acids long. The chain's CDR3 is CASSATGTGVGYTF. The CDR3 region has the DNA TGTGCCAGCAGTGCTACCGGGACAGGGGTAGGCTACACCTTC.

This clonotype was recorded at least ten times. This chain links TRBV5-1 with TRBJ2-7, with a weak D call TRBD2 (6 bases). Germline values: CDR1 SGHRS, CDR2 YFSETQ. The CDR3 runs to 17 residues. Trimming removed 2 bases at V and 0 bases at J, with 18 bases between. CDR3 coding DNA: TGCGCCAGCAGCTTCCGACTAGGGACGGCAGCCTCCTACGAGCAGTACTTC. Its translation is CASSFRLGTAASYEQYF.

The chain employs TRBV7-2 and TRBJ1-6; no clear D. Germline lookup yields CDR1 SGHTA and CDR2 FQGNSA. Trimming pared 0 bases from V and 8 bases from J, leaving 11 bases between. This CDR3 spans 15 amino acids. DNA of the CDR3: TGTGCCAGCAGCTTAGCCCCCCGTGGGGATTCACCCCTCCACTTT. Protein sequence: CASSLAPRGDSPLHF.

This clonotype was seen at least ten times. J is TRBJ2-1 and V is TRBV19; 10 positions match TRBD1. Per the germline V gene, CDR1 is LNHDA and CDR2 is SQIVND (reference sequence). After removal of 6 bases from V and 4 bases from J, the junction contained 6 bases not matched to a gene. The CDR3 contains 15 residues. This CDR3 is CASRTGQGWYNEQFF. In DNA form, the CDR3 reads TGTGCCAGTAGAACGGGACAGGGGTGGTACAATGAGCAGTTCTTC.

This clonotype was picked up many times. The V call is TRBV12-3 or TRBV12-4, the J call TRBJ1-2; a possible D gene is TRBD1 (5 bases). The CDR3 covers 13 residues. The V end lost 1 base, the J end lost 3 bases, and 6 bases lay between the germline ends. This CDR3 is CASSLDRYYGYTF. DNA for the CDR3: TGTGCCAGCAGTTTAGACAGGTACTATGGCTACACCTTC.

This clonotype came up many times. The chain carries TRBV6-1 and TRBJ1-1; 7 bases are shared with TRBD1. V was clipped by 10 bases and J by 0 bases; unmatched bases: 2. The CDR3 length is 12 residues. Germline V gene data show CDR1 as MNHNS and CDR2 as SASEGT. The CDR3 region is CATQGVNTEAFF. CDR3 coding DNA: TGTGCCACCCAGGGGGTGAACACTGAAGCTTTCTTT.

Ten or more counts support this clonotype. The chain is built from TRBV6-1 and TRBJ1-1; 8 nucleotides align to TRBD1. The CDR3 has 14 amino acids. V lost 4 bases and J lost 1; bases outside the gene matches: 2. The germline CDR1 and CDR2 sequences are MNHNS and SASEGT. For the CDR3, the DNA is TGTGCCAGCAGTGTGACAGGGGCGAACACTGAAGCTTTCTTT. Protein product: CASSVTGANTEAFF.

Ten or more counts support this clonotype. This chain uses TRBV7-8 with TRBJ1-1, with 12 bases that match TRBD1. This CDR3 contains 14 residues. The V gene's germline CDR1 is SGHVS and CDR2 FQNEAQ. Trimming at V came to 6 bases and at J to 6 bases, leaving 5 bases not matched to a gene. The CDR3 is CASRWGQGASEAFF. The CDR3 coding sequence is TGTGCCAGCAGATGGGGACAGGGGGCCTCTGAAGCTTTCTTT.

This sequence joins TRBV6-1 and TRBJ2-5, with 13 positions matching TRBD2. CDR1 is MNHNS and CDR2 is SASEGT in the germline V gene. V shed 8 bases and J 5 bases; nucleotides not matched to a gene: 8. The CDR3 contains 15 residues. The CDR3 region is CASPKTSGGPETQYF. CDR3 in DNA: TGTGCCAGCCCGAAGACTAGCGGGGGGCCGGAGACCCAGTACTTC.

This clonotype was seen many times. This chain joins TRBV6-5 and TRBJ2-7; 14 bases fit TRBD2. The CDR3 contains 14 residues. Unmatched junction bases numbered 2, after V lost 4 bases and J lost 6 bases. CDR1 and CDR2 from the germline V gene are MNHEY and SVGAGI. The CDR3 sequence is CASSSGLAGVEQYF. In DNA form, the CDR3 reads TGTGCCAGCAGTTCGGGACTAGCGGGAGTCGAGCAGTACTTC.

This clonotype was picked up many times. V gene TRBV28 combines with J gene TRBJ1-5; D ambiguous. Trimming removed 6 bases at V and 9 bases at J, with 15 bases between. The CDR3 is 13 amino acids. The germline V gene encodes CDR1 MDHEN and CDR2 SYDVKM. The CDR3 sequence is CASRTLGSGPQHF. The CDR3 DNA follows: TGTGCCAGCAGAACACTGGGGTCTGGGCCCCAGCATTTT.

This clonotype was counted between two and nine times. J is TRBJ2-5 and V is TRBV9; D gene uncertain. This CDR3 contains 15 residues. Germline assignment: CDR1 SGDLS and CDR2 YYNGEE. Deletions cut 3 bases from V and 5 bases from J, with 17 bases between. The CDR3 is CASSESVSRWETQYF. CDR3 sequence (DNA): TGTGCCAGCAGCGAGAGTGTGTCTCGTTGGGAGACCCAGTACTTC.

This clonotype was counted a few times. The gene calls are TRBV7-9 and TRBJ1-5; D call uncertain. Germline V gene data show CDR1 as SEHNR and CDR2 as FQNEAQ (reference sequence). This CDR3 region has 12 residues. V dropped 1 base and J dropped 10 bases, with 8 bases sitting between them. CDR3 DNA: TGTGCCAGCAGCTTAGAGATGGAACCCCAGCATTTT. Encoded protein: CASSLEMEPQHF.